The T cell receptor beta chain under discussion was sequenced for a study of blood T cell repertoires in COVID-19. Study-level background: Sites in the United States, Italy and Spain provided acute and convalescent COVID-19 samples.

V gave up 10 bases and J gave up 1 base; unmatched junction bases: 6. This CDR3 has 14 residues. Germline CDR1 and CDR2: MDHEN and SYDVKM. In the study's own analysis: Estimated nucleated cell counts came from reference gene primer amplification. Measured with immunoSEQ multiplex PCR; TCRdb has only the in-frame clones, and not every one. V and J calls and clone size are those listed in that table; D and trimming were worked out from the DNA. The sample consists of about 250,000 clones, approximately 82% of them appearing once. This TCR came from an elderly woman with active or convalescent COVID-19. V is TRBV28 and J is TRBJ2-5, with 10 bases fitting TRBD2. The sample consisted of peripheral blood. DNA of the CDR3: TGTGCCAACAGCGGGGGGGGCCGCCAAGAGACCCAGTACTTC. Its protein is CANSGGGRQETQYF.